The present entry profiles one T cell receptor beta chain with its context. Its antigen remains unidentified. This specimen belongs to a study of naive and memory T cell subsets. Findings and limits, study-wide: Diversity fell and Gini index rose from naive through CM, EM, EMRA.

The beta constant-region primer was an equimolar mix of two oligonucleotides covering TRBC1 and TRBC2. Four rounds of PCR amplified the ligated cDNA using nested alpha and beta constant-region primers plus SP2. MiXCR was run by TCRdb on the UMI-ligation and nested PCR reads, yielding one entry per CDR3 protein. The sample lists 80,000 or so distinct CDR3 sequences, about 10% occurring once. Trimming removed 7 bases from V and 0 bases from J, with 16 bases in between. This CDR3 has 14 residues. Germline CDR1 and CDR2: SQVTM and ANQGSEA. What was sequenced was naive CD8+ T cells from blood. The chain recombines TRBV29-1 with TRBJ2-7, with D perhaps matching TRBD1 or TRBD2 (6 bases each). The clonotype was recovered from a human donor in good health. CDR3 sequence (DNA): TGCAGCGCCCTGGGGGGCAGGAACTCCTACGAGCAGTACTTC. Its translation is CSALGGRNSYEQYF.